The rows below give T cell receptor beta chains drawn from one sample of a study of cytomegalovirus exposure and HLA in healthy donors. Some clones are missing from TCRdb's copy, which holds only in-frame ones; the method was immunoSEQ multiplex PCR. The sample has roughly 110,000 clones, about two thirds seen once; the top ten hold 0.6% to 1%. Input material: PBMCs. These receptors were taken from a boy aged 10-17 years in good health and CMV-seronegative. Each CDR3 is given with its conserved first and last residue. The D gene is left open where the match is weak. Clone size appears in some rows only: once, few, many, or a class for an expanded clone.

TRBJ2-7 TRBD1 TRBV28 . CASSLRQGAFRQYF TGTGCCAGCAGTTTAAGACAGGGGGCGTTTCGCCAGTACTTC
TRBJ1-5 . TRBV7-9 . CASSSDMSNQPQHF TGTGCCAGCAGTTCCGACATGAGCAATCAGCCCCAGCATTTT
TRBJ2-5 . TRBV14 . CASSPSRTQDQYF TGTGCCAGCAGCCCCTCTCGGACTCAGGACCAGTACTTC
TRBJ2-1 . TRBV2 . CASSEGTPLSVF TGTGCCAGCAGTGAAGGGACTCCCCTTAGCGTCTTC
TRBJ1-2 TRBD1 TRBV5-4 . CASSLGRGTGKRGYTF TGTGCCAGCAGCTTAGGGCGCGGGACAGGGAAGCGTGGCTACACCTTC
TRBJ2-7 TRBD1 TRBV4-3 few CASSQDAGTASYEQYF TGCGCCAGCAGCCAAGATGCCGGGACAGCCTCCTACGAGCAGTACTTC
TRBJ1-2 TRBD1 TRBV5-1 . CASSPWTGGNGYTF TGCGCCAGCAGCCCTTGGACAGGGGGAAATGGCTACACCTTC
TRBJ1-5 . TRBV19 few CASIRSRGASNQPQHF TGTGCCAGTATCCGCTCACGGGGGGCTAGCAATCAGCCCCAGCATTTT
TRBJ1-2 TRBD1 TRBV30 . CALDRGRGYTF TGTGCCTTGGACAGGGGCCGGGGCTACACCTTC
TRBJ2-1 TRBD2 TRBV5-1 . CASSPLERGGAYNEQFF TGCGCCAGCAGCCCCTTGGAGCGGGGGGGGGCCTACAATGAGCAGTTCTTC
TRBJ2-3 . TRBV12-5 . CASGSGRGNTDTQYF TGTGCTAGTGGCAGTGGCAGGGGAAACACAGATACGCAGTATTTT
TRBJ2-7 . TRBV30 few CAWRGRGFYAYEQYF TGTGCCTGGAGGGGTCGGGGATTTTATGCCTACGAGCAGTACTTC
TRBJ1-2 TRBD1 TRBV28 . CASSLGTGYGYTF TGTGCCAGCAGTTTAGGGACAGGGTATGGCTACACCTTC
TRBJ2-1 TRBD1 TRBV2 . CASSPGQGNLDEQFF TGTGCCAGCAGCCCAGGACAGGGGAATCTCGATGAGCAGTTCTTC
TRBJ1-1 TRBD1 TRBV18 . CASSPTGVPEAFF TGTGCCAGCTCACCGACAGGGGTCCCTGAAGCTTTCTTT
TRBJ1-1 TRBD1 TRBV30 . CASWTGETEAFF TGTGCCAGTTGGACAGGGGAGACTGAAGCTTTCTTT
TRBJ2-3 TRBD1 TRBV2 . CASGDRGGSDTQYF TGTGCCAGCGGCGACAGGGGCGGTTCAGATACGCAGTATTTT
TRBJ1-5 . TRBV30 . CAWSVLGANQPQHF TGTGCCTGGAGTGTATTGGGGGCGAATCAGCCCCAGCATTTT
TRBJ2-1 TRBD2 TRBV7-9 . CASSLGLAGGPHEQFF TGTGCCAGCAGCTTAGGACTAGCGGGGGGGCCCCATGAGCAGTTCTTC
TRBJ1-5 . TRBV27 . CASLGGVNQPQHF TGTGCCAGCCTGGGAGGGGTGAATCAGCCCCAGCATTTT
TRBJ1-1 . TRBV6-1 . CASSGDWGDTEAFF TGTGCCAGCAGTGGCGACTGGGGGGACACTGAAGCTTTCTTT
TRBJ1-2 . TRBV4-1 few CASSQAPRRADYGYTF TGCGCCAGCAGCCAAGCTCCCCGGAGGGCAGACTATGGCTACACCTTC
TRBJ1-4 . TRBV4-1 once CASSHLEKLFF TGCGCCAGCAGCCATCTTGAAAAACTGTTTTTT
TRBJ2-7 . TRBV7-2 . CASSSRYEQYF TGTGCCAGCAGTTCTCGTTACGAGCAGTACTTC
TRBJ2-7 TRBD1 TRBV18 . CASSPPQGASYEQYF TGTGCCAGCTCACCCCCACAGGGGGCTTCCTACGAGCAGTACTTC
TRBJ1-5 . TRBV19 . CASSPLYQPQHF TGTGCCAGTAGTCCACTTTATCAGCCCCAGCATTTT
TRBJ2-7 . TRBV7-9 . CAGSSSYEQYF TGTGCCGGGTCTAGCTCCTACGAGCAGTACTTC
TRBJ1-6 . TRBV4-3 . CASSQFNYHYNSPLHF TGCGCCAGCAGCCAGTTCAACTACCACTATAATTCACCCCTCCACTTT
TRBJ1-5 TRBD1 TRBV19 . CASRRDRDSGRHQPQHF TGTGCCAGCCGTAGGGACAGGGATTCAGGAAGACATCAGCCCCAGCATTTT
TRBJ2-3 TRBD2 TRBV15 few CATSPPPGTSGSTDTQYF TGTGCCACCAGCCCACCCCCCGGGACTAGCGGAAGCACAGATACGCAGTATTTT
TRBJ1-1 . TRBV30 . CACAPRGSLLEAFF TGTGCCTGCGCACCTAGGGGCTCGCTCTTAGAAGCTTTCTTT
TRBJ2-2 . TRBV7-3 . CASSLYSNTGELFF TGTGCCAGCAGCTTATACTCCAACACCGGGGAGCTGTTTTTT
TRBJ2-7 TRBD2 TRBV5-4 . CASSKPGLAGDEQYF TGTGCCAGCAGCAAACCGGGACTAGCGGGGGACGAGCAGTACTTC
TRBJ2-3 . TRBV5-1 few CASSLARHSNTQYF TGCGCCAGCAGCTTGGCCAGACACTCTAATACGCAGTATTTT
TRBJ1-5 . TRBV28 . CASSRGGQPQHF TGTGCCAGCAGCCGAGGGGGACAGCCCCAGCATTTT
TRBJ1-4 . TRBV10-3 . CAISEVRGATNEKLFF TGTGCCATCAGTGAGGTCAGGGGAGCAACTAATGAAAAACTGTTTTTT
TRBJ2-1 TRBD2 TRBV6-4 . CASSEAGEANEQFF TGTGCCAGCAGTGAAGCGGGAGAGGCGAATGAGCAGTTCTTC
TRBJ1-1 TRBD1 TRBV29-1 few CSGGQGADTEAFF TGCAGCGGGGGACAGGGGGCTGACACTGAAGCTTTCTTT
TRBJ2-6 . TRBV6-5 . CASSYPGSGANVLTF TGTGCCAGCAGTTATCCAGGGTCTGGGGCCAACGTCCTGACTTTC
TRBJ2-7 . TRBV5-6 . CASSFIGSSYEQYF TGTGCCAGCAGCTTTATAGGGAGCTCCTACGAGCAGTACTTC
TRBJ2-7 . TRBV19 . CASSIGHSYEQYF TGTGCCAGTAGTATAGGACACTCCTACGAGCAGTACTTC
TRBJ2-3 TRBD2 TRBV6-1 . CASSETSGGPDTQYF TGTGCCAGCAGTGAGACTAGCGGGGGTCCAGATACGCAGTATTTT